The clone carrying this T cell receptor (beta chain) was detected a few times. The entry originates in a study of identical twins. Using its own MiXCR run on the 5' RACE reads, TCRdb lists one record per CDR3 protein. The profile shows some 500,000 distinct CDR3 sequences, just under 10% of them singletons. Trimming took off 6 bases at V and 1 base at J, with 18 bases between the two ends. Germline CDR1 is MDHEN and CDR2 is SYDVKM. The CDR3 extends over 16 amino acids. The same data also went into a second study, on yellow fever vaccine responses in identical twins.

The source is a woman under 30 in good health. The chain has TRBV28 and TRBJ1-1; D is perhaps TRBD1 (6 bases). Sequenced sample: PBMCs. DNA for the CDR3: TGTGCCAGCAGCCTAATGCAGGGGTTATCGAACACTGAAGCTTTCTTT. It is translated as CASSLMQGLSNTEAFF.